This is a list of T cell receptor beta chains from one sample in a study of shared clonotypes between healthy human individuals. Assay: immunoSEQ multiplex PCR; the TCRdb copy retains only in-frame clones and omits some. This table has some 2.1 million clones, roughly 93% appearing once. What was sequenced was naive CD8+ T cells from PBMCs. Every receptor here comes from a man aged 18 to 29 in good health. Some clones in this sample may be carry-over from other donors' samples. CDR3s include the opening cysteine and the closing phenylalanine or tryptophan. The D gene is left open where the match is weak. Some rows mark clone size as missing; the rest say once, few, many or name a class of expanded clone.

clone_size: .
j_call: TRBJ2-1
d_call: .
v_call: TRBV9
cdr3_aa: CASSPDYNEQFF
cdr3_nt: TGTGCCAGCAGCCCAGATTACAATGAGCAGTTCTTC

clone_size: .
j_call: TRBJ2-7
d_call: TRBD2
v_call: TRBV29-1
cdr3_aa: CSVEKPGLAGYVQYF
cdr3_nt: TGCAGCGTTGAAAAGCCGGGACTAGCGGGGTACGTGCAGTACTTC

clone_size: .
j_call: TRBJ1-4
d_call: .
v_call: TRBV5-1
cdr3_aa: CASSPDSPEKLFF
cdr3_nt: TGCGCCAGCAGCCCCGATTCCCCCGAAAAACTGTTTTTT

clone_size: .
j_call: TRBJ1-2
d_call: .
v_call: TRBV29-1
cdr3_aa: CSPKFPVEGYTF
cdr3_nt: TGCAGCCCGAAGTTCCCGGTTGAGGGCTACACCTTC

clone_size: .
j_call: TRBJ2-7
d_call: TRBD1
v_call: TRBV6-1
cdr3_aa: CASRDRVTYEQYF
cdr3_nt: TGTGCCAGCAGGGACAGGGTTACCTACGAGCAGTACTTC

clone_size: .
j_call: TRBJ1-1
d_call: TRBD1
v_call: TRBV4-3
cdr3_aa: CASSQVWDRMNTEAFF
cdr3_nt: TGCGCCAGCAGCCAAGTCTGGGACAGGATGAACACTGAAGCTTTCTTT

clone_size: .
j_call: TRBJ1-5
d_call: .
v_call: TRBV28
cdr3_aa: CASSKTQDNQPQHF
cdr3_nt: TGTGCCAGCAGTAAAACGCAGGACAATCAGCCCCAGCATTTT

clone_size: .
j_call: TRBJ2-3
d_call: .
v_call: TRBV15
cdr3_aa: CATTLTRKIDTQYF
cdr3_nt: TGTGCCACCACCTTGACAAGGAAGATAGATACGCAGTATTTT

clone_size: .
j_call: TRBJ2-7
d_call: .
v_call: TRBV27
cdr3_aa: CASSFGHSYEQYF
cdr3_nt: TGTGCCAGCAGTTTTGGGCACTCCTACGAGCAGTACTTC

clone_size: .
j_call: TRBJ2-1
d_call: .
v_call: TRBV29-1
cdr3_aa: CSVRSPSSLLYNEQFF
cdr3_nt: TGCAGCGTACGATCACCCAGTAGCTTACTCTACAATGAGCAGTTCTTC

clone_size: .
j_call: TRBJ2-3
d_call: .
v_call: TRBV29-1
cdr3_aa: CSVEDVADTQYF
cdr3_nt: TGCAGCGTTGAAGATGTGGCAGATACGCAGTATTTT

clone_size: .
j_call: TRBJ1-4
d_call: .
v_call: TRBV13
cdr3_aa: CASSLGRTNEKLFF
cdr3_nt: TGTGCCAGCAGCTTAGGTCGTACTAATGAAAAACTGTTTTTT

clone_size: .
j_call: TRBJ2-7
d_call: .
v_call: TRBV20-1
cdr3_aa: CSATEGLEQYF
cdr3_nt: TGCAGTGCTACCGAAGGGCTCGAGCAGTACTTC

clone_size: .
j_call: TRBJ2-5
d_call: TRBD1
v_call: TRBV5-6
cdr3_aa: CASSPTGEETQYF
cdr3_nt: TGTGCCAGCAGCCCTACAGGGGAAGAGACCCAGTACTTC

clone_size: .
j_call: TRBJ2-7
d_call: TRBD1
v_call: TRBV18
cdr3_aa: CASSPSGTGGVSYEQYF
cdr3_nt: TGTGCCAGCTCACCCTCCGGGACAGGGGGTGTTTCCTACGAGCAGTACTTC

clone_size: .
j_call: TRBJ2-3
d_call: .
v_call: TRBV7-8
cdr3_aa: CASSLVGGRTDTQYF
cdr3_nt: TGTGCCAGCAGCTTAGTTGGGGGCCGGACAGATACGCAGTATTTT

clone_size: .
j_call: TRBJ1-2
d_call: .
v_call: TRBV19
cdr3_aa: CASSILRDEFNYGYTF
cdr3_nt: TGTGCCAGTAGTATATTGAGGGACGAATTTAACTATGGCTACACCTTC

clone_size: .
j_call: TRBJ1-1
d_call: .
v_call: TRBV28
cdr3_aa: CASSLPDSMNTEAFF
cdr3_nt: TGTGCCAGCAGTTTGCCTGACAGTATGAACACTGAAGCTTTCTTT

clone_size: .
j_call: TRBJ2-5
d_call: .
v_call: TRBV5-6
cdr3_aa: CASSLQETQYF
cdr3_nt: TGTGCCAGCAGCCTTCAAGAGACCCAGTACTTC

clone_size: .
j_call: TRBJ2-5
d_call: .
v_call: TRBV10-3
cdr3_aa: CAISGPLDETQYF
cdr3_nt: TGTGCCATCAGTGGGCCCCTAGACGAGACCCAGTACTTC

clone_size: .
j_call: TRBJ2-1
d_call: .
v_call: TRBV5-5
cdr3_aa: CASSLGLPYNEQFF
cdr3_nt: TGTGCCAGCAGCTTGGGACTACCGTACAATGAGCAGTTCTTC

clone_size: .
j_call: TRBJ1-2
d_call: .
v_call: TRBV18
cdr3_aa: CASSPSGMTYGYTF
cdr3_nt: TGTGCCAGCTCACCATCCGGCATGACCTATGGCTACACCTTC

clone_size: .
j_call: TRBJ2-7
d_call: .
v_call: TRBV4-2
cdr3_aa: CASSQLGDYEQYF
cdr3_nt: TGTGCCAGCAGCCAACTCGGGGACTACGAGCAGTACTTC

clone_size: .
j_call: TRBJ1-2
d_call: .
v_call: TRBV2
cdr3_aa: CASSRRGTANYGYTF
cdr3_nt: TGTGCCAGCAGTAGACGGGGGACGGCAAACTATGGCTACACCTTC

clone_size: .
j_call: TRBJ2-5
d_call: TRBD2
v_call: TRBV29-1
cdr3_aa: CSVAPLAGGGETQYF
cdr3_nt: TGCAGCGTCGCACCTCTAGCGGGGGGAGGAGAGACCCAGTACTTC

clone_size: .
j_call: TRBJ2-5
d_call: TRBD1
v_call: TRBV28
cdr3_aa: CASSPTGGPVWETQYF
cdr3_nt: TGTGCCAGCAGTCCGACAGGGGGACCTGTGTGGGAGACCCAGTACTTC

clone_size: once
j_call: TRBJ1-2
d_call: .
v_call: TRBV6-1
cdr3_aa: CASSDPGGARAYGYTF
cdr3_nt: TGTGCCAGCAGTGACCCCGGCGGGGCGAGAGCCTATGGCTACACCTTC

clone_size: .
j_call: TRBJ2-1
d_call: .
v_call: TRBV4-1
cdr3_aa: CASSQDSLYNEQFF
cdr3_nt: TGCGCCAGCAGCCAAGACTCACTCTACAATGAGCAGTTCTTC

clone_size: .
j_call: TRBJ2-7
d_call: .
v_call: TRBV25-1
cdr3_aa: CASSAFRDWSSYEQYF
cdr3_nt: TGTGCCAGCAGTGCCTTCCGGGACTGGAGCTCCTACGAGCAGTACTTC

clone_size: .
j_call: TRBJ1-5
d_call: .
v_call: TRBV12-2
cdr3_aa: CASRCRAGLTGPQHF
cdr3_nt: TGTGCAAGTCGCTGCCGAGCAGGTTTAACGGGGCCCCAGCATTTT

clone_size: .
j_call: TRBJ2-7
d_call: .
v_call: TRBV10-3
cdr3_aa: CATQPGGQAYYF
cdr3_nt: TGTGCCACTCAACCTGGGGGGCAAGCCTATTATTTC

clone_size: .
j_call: TRBJ2-2
d_call: TRBD2
v_call: TRBV4-3
cdr3_aa: CASSQGPKREGWTGELFF
cdr3_nt: TGCGCCAGCAGCCAAGGTCCGAAGCGGGAGGGATGGACCGGGGAGCTGTTTTTT

clone_size: .
j_call: TRBJ2-3
d_call: TRBD2
v_call: TRBV7-3
cdr3_aa: CASSLGSGVTDTQYF
cdr3_nt: TGTGCCAGCAGCTTAGGTAGCGGGGTCACAGATACGCAGTATTTT

clone_size: .
j_call: TRBJ2-1
d_call: .
v_call: TRBV7-6
cdr3_aa: CASSPSGRDSYNEQFF
cdr3_nt: TGTGCCAGCAGCCCCAGCGGGCGGGACTCCTACAATGAGCAGTTCTTC

clone_size: .
j_call: TRBJ1-3
d_call: .
v_call: TRBV11-2
cdr3_aa: CASSLWQVSGNTIYF
cdr3_nt: TGTGCCAGCAGCTTATGGCAGGTCTCTGGAAACACCATATATTTT

clone_size: .
j_call: TRBJ1-5
d_call: .
v_call: TRBV7-8
cdr3_aa: CASSLDGISNQPQHF
cdr3_nt: TGTGCCAGCAGCTTAGATGGTATTAGCAATCAGCCCCAGCATTTT

clone_size: few
j_call: TRBJ2-7
d_call: .
v_call: TRBV27
cdr3_aa: CASSLSGPYEQYF
cdr3_nt: TGTGCCAGCAGTTTATCGGGACCCTACGAGCAGTACTTC

clone_size: once
j_call: TRBJ1-1
d_call: TRBD1
v_call: TRBV7-7
cdr3_aa: CASSLGMDRDMNTEAFF
cdr3_nt: TGTGCCAGCAGCTTAGGGATGGACAGGGACATGAACACTGAAGCTTTCTTT

clone_size: .
j_call: TRBJ2-5
d_call: TRBD1
v_call: TRBV18
cdr3_aa: CASSPGQAEETQYF
cdr3_nt: TGTGCCAGCTCACCAGGACAGGCCGAAGAGACCCAGTACTTC

clone_size: .
j_call: TRBJ1-1
d_call: .
v_call: TRBV27
cdr3_aa: CASSQIYYPNTEAFF
cdr3_nt: TGTGCCAGCAGTCAGATTTACTATCCGAACACTGAAGCTTTCTTT

clone_size: .
j_call: TRBJ2-7
d_call: .
v_call: TRBV27
cdr3_aa: CASSPDTGARPYEQYF
cdr3_nt: TGTGCCAGCAGTCCTGATACCGGGGCCCGGCCGTACGAGCAGTACTTC

clone_size: once
j_call: TRBJ2-7
d_call: .
v_call: TRBV28
cdr3_aa: CASSLKSGWYEQYF
cdr3_nt: TGTGCCAGCAGTTTGAAGTCAGGGTGGTACGAGCAGTACTTC

clone_size: .
j_call: TRBJ1-1
d_call: .
v_call: TRBV5-6
cdr3_aa: CASSLVGGLNTEAFF
cdr3_nt: TGTGCCAGCAGCTTGGTAGGGGGGCTCAACACTGAAGCTTTCTTT

clone_size: .
j_call: TRBJ2-1
d_call: .
v_call: TRBV27
cdr3_aa: CASSFTSEDEQFF
cdr3_nt: TGTGCCAGCAGTTTTACTTCGGAGGATGAGCAGTTCTTC

clone_size: .
j_call: TRBJ2-7
d_call: .
v_call: TRBV13
cdr3_aa: CASSLGNRASEPVNEQYF
cdr3_nt: TGTGCCAGCAGCTTAGGGAACCGGGCCTCCGAACCGGTTAACGAGCAGTACTTC

clone_size: .
j_call: TRBJ2-5
d_call: .
v_call: TRBV4-3
cdr3_aa: CASSQDRYKPEETQYF
cdr3_nt: TGCGCCAGCAGCCAAGATAGGTACAAGCCTGAGGAGACCCAGTACTTC

clone_size: .
j_call: TRBJ2-7
d_call: TRBD1
v_call: TRBV5-6
cdr3_aa: CASSLGTGGSYEQYF
cdr3_nt: TGTGCCAGCAGCTTGGGGACAGGGGGATCCTACGAGCAGTACTTC

clone_size: .
j_call: TRBJ2-1
d_call: TRBD2
v_call: TRBV29-1
cdr3_aa: CSDSGSSYNEQFF
cdr3_nt: TGCAGCGACAGCGGGAGCTCCTACAATGAGCAGTTCTTC

clone_size: .
j_call: TRBJ1-1
d_call: .
v_call: TRBV4-2
cdr3_aa: CASSPPALGMNTEAFF
cdr3_nt: TGTGCCAGCAGCCCTCCAGCCCTTGGGATGAACACTGAAGCTTTCTTT

clone_size: few
j_call: TRBJ1-2
d_call: .
v_call: TRBV19
cdr3_aa: CASKGVHGYTF
cdr3_nt: TGTGCCAGTAAAGGGGTTCATGGCTACACCTTC

clone_size: .
j_call: TRBJ1-6
d_call: TRBD1
v_call: TRBV7-9
cdr3_aa: CASSFDRGISPLHF
cdr3_nt: TGTGCCAGCAGCTTCGACAGGGGCATTTCACCCCTCCACTTT